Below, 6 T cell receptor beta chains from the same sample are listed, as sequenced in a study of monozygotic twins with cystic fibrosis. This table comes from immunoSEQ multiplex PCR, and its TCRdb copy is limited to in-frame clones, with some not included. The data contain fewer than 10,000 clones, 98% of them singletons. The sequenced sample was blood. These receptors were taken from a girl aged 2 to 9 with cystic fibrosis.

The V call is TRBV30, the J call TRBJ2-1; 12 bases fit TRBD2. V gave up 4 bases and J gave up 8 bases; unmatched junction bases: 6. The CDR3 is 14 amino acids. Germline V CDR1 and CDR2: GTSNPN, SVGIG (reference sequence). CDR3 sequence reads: CAWTSGRANDEQFF. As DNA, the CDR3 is TGTGCCTGGACTAGCGGGAGGGCCAACGATGAGCAGTTCTTC.

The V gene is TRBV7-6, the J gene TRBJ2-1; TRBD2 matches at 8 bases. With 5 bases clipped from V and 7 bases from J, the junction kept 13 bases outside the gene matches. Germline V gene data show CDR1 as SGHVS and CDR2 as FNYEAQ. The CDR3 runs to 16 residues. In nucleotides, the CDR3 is TGTGCCAGCAGCCGGGCGGGTATAGCGGGAAAGAATGAGCAGTTCTTC. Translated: CASSRAGIAGKNEQFF.

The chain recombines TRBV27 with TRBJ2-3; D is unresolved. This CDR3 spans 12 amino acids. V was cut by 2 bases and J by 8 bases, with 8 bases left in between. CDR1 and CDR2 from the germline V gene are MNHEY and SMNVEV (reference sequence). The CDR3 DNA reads TGTGCCAGCAGTTTAGGAGTCGGTACGCAGTATTTT. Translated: CASSLGVGTQYF.

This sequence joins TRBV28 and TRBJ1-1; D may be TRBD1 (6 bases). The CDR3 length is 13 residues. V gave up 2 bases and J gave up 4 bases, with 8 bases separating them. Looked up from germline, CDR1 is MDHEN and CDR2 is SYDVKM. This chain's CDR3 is CASSLQGITEAFF. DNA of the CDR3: TGTGCCAGCAGTTTACAGGGGATCACTGAAGCTTTCTTT.

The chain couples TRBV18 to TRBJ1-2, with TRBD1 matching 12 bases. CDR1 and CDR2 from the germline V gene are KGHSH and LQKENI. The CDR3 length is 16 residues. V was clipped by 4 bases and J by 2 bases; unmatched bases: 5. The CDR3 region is CASSLEGTGGNYGYTF. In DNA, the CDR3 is TGTGCCAGCTCACTAGAAGGGACAGGGGGCAACTATGGCTACACCTTC.

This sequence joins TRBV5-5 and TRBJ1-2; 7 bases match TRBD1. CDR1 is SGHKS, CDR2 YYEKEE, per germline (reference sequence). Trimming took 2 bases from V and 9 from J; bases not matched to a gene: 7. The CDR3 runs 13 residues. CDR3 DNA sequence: TGTGCCAGCAGCTTACGACAGGGTTGGAGCTACACCTTC. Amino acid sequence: CASSLRQGWSYTF.